Included here is one TCR beta chain sequence, with context. Its target is not known. PCR used 60 Vbeta primers and 13 Jbeta primers. The method was immunoSEQ multiplex PCR; TCRdb's version includes in-frame clones alone and lacks a portion of them. The repertoire holds 250,000 to 350,000 clones, with more than 80% as singletons. This CDR3 contains 12 residues. The germline gives CDR1 MNHEY, CDR2 SVGAGI. Trimming cost V 6 bases and J 2 bases, with 8 bases left between them. This specimen comes from a study of cytomegalovirus exposure and HLA in healthy donors. The overall study: In an early release, HLA-typed donors contributed 80 million to 95 million unique TCR sequences. Study results and limitations: Presence/absence analyses treated sequencing depth as roughly uniform across donors. A few chains tied to CMV proved CMV antigen-specific in vitro. A previous analysis found most TCR beta V segments productive roughly 87% or roughly 30% of the time.

J is TRBJ2-7 and V is TRBV6-5, with D possibly TRBD2 on 6 matching bases. The sequenced sample consisted of PBMCs. This sequence originates from a man aged 35 to 55 in good health and CMV-seropositive. CDR3 nucleotide sequence: TGTGCCAGCAGGCGGGGCCCCTACGAGCAGTACTTC. Translated: CASRRGPYEQYF.